The T cell receptor (beta chain) described here comes from a study of cytomegalovirus exposure and HLA in healthy donors. Study-wide findings and caveats: TCR beta chain V- and J-gene trimming was linked, in a later analysis, to a missense variant in DCLRE1C. Previous analysis showed most TCR beta V segments were productive about 87% or about 30% of the time. In most subjects, TCR beta sequences reportedly gave accurate predictions of HLA-A and HLA-B alleles. Differences between HLA loci emerged in a later analysis of TCR association rates, with DRB1 most and HLA-C fewest.

This CDR3 has 16 residues. Germline V gene sequence: CDR1 SGHAT, CDR2 FQNNGV. Germline trimming cut 1 base from V and 1 base from J; bases unmatched to any gene: 1. Of note for this clone: Its antigen is as yet unknown.

The PCR ran on 60 Vbeta and 13 Jbeta primers. The method was immunoSEQ multiplex PCR; TCRdb's version includes in-frame clones alone and lacks a portion of them. The repertoire holds 65,000 to 90,000 clones, with over 60% as singletons. Specimen: PBMCs. The chain uses TRBV11-2 and TRBJ2-1, with 10 bases that match TRBD2. The TCR sequence derives from a man aged 60 to 69 in good health and CMV-seronegative. This CDR3 is CASSLASGGSYNEQFF. The CDR3 region has the DNA TGTGCCAGCAGCTTAGCTAGCGGGGGTTCCTACAATGAGCAGTTCTTC.